One and the same sample provided the 8 T cell receptor beta chains below, sequenced in a study of OX40 agonist ivuxolimab in advanced cancers. Generated by immunoSEQ multiplex PCR, the TCRdb table keeps only in-frame clones and is missing some. This table has 55,000 to 70,000 clones, 92% appearing once. Specimen: CD4+ or CD8+ T cells sorted from blood, collected in a trial of the OX40 agonist ivuxolimab. The receptors here all came from an adult with an advanced solid tumor such as melanoma, head and neck, liver or kidney cancer.

The CDR3 DNA follows: TGCGCCAGCAGCCAAACCTGGGGGGGAGGTGAAAAACTGTTTTTT. Its protein is CASSQTWGGGEKLFF. The rearrangement links TRBV4-1 to TRBJ1-4; D possibly corresponds to TRBD1 (5 bases). The CDR3 length is 15 residues. From germline, CDR1 is MGHRA and CDR2 YSYEKL. Deletions cut 2 bases from V and 7 bases from J, with 14 bases between.

The chain joins TRBV27 to TRBJ2-7; D is unresolved. The CDR3 runs to 15 residues. CDR1 and CDR2 (germline): MNHEY, SMNVEV (reference sequence). V was clipped by 5 bases and J by 7 bases, with 21 bases between them. The CDR3 reads CASSILPAVAEEQYF. The CDR3 DNA reads as TGTGCCAGCAGTATACTGCCGGCGGTGGCCGAGGAGCAGTACTTC.

The chain is built from TRBV7-3 and TRBJ2-3, with D unresolved. The CDR3 contains 14 residues. Germline V gene sequence: CDR1 SGHTA, CDR2 FQGTGA. V was pared by 1 base and J by 7 bases, with 12 bases between. In nucleotides, the CDR3 is TGTGCCAGCAGCTTAAATGTGGGAACAAATACGCAGTATTTT. Its translation: CASSLNVGTNTQYF. The complete variable domain, with remaining parts taken from reference TRBV7-3 and TRBJ2-3, reads GAGVSQTPSNKVTEKGKYVELRCDPISGHTALYWYRQSLGQGPEFLIYFQGTGAADDSGLPNDRFFAVRPEGSVSTLKIQRTERGDSAVYLCASSLNVGTNTQYFGPGTRLTVL.

The count of this clone is one. This sequence joins TRBV4-3 and TRBJ2-3; a weak D match, TRBD2 (6 bases). Trimming took off 3 bases at V and 7 bases at J, with 14 bases between the two ends. From germline, CDR1 is LGHNA and CDR2 YSLEER. There are 14 residues in the CDR3. This CDR3 is CASSQAGGWHTQYF. CDR3 bases: TGCGCCAGCAGCCAGGCCGGGGGTTGGCATACGCAGTATTTT.

The gene calls are TRBV9 and TRBJ2-3; no clear D. Trimming pared 0 bases from V and 7 bases from J, leaving 0 bases between. CDR1 and CDR2 (germline): SGDLS, YYNGEE. The CDR3 is 10 amino acids. The CDR3 DNA reads TGTGCCAGCAGCGTAGATACGCAGTATTTT. Translated, it gives CASSVDTQYF.

This clone was counted a few times. CDR3 coding DNA: TGCAGCGTTGAAGAGGGGGACAGGGGCGTCGCTGAAGCTTTCTTT. Translation: CSVEEGDRGVAEAFF. The V and J genes are TRBV29-1 and TRBJ1-1; 10 nucleotides match TRBD1. This CDR3 is built from 15 residues. Germline V gene sequence: CDR1 SQVTM, CDR2 ANQGSEA. V lost 0 bases to trimming and J lost 6 bases; unmatched junction nucleotides: 7.

This clone was detected a few times. V is TRBV7-9 and J is TRBJ1-2; a weak D match, TRBD1 (6 bases). CDR1 and CDR2 (germline): SEHNR, FQNEAQ (reference sequence). There are 13 residues in the CDR3. Trimming took 6 bases from V and 2 from J, leaving 10 bases between them. The chain's CDR3 is CASSFGTNYGYTF. The DNA of the CDR3 is TGTGCCAGCAGTTTCGGGACAAACTATGGCTACACCTTC.

The V call is TRBV7-9, the J call TRBJ2-1, with 9 bases fitting TRBD1. Germline values: CDR1 SEHNR, CDR2 FQNEAQ (reference sequence). This CDR3 spans 15 amino acids. V was pared by 6 bases and J by 8 bases, with 11 bases of the junction left unmatched. The CDR3 spells CASSPKQGAQDEQFF. DNA of the CDR3: TGTGCCAGCAGTCCTAAACAGGGGGCGCAGGATGAGCAGTTCTTC.